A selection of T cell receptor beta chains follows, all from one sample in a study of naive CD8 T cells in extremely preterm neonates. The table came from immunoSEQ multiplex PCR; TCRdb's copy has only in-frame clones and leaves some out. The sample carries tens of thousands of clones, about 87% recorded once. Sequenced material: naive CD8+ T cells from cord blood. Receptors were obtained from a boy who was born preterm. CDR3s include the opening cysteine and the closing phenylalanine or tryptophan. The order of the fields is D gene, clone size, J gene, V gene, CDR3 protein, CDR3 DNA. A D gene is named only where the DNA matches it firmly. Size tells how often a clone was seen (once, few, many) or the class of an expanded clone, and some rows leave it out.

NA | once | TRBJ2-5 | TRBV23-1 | CASSPSETQYF | TGCGCCAGCAGCCCTAGCGAGACCCAGTACTTC
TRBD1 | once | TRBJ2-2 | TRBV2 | CASSGTGPGELFF | TGTGCCAGCAGTGGGACAGGGCCCGGGGAGCTGTTTTTT
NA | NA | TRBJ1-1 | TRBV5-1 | CASSSGWTEAFF | TGCGCCAGCAGCTCAGGGTGGACTGAAGCTTTCTTT
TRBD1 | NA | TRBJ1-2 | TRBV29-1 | CSVHRGYGYTF | TGCAGCGTTCACAGGGGGTATGGCTACACCTTC
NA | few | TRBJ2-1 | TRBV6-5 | CASSYSPYNEQFF | TGTGCCAGCAGTTACTCCCCATACAATGAGCAGTTCTTC
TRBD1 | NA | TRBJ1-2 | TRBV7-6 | CASSLSRTGYGYTF | TGTGCCAGCAGCTTATCTAGGACAGGGTATGGCTACACCTTC
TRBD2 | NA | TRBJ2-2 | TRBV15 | CATSRGRTSGAGELFF | TGTGCCACCAGCAGAGGACGGACTAGCGGGGCCGGGGAGCTGTTTTTT
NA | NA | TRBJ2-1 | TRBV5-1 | CASSLGGEQFF | TGCGCCAGCAGCTTGGGGGGCGAGCAGTTCTTC
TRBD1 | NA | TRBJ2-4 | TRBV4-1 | CASRQPSGGIQYF | TGCGCCAGCAGGCAACCATCAGGGGGCATTCAGTACTTC
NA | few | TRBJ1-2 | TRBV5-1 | CASSLDRGYTF | TGCGCCAGCAGCTTGGACAGGGGCTACACCTTC
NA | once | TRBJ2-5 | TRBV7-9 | CASSLAPGHQETQYF | TGTGCCAGCAGCTTAGCCCCGGGACACCAAGAGACCCAGTACTTC
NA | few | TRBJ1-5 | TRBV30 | CAWSVGGNQPQHF | TGTGCCTGGAGTGTAGGGGGCAATCAGCCCCAGCATTTT
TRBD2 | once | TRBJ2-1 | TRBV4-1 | CASSHRGVDNEQFF | TGCGCCAGCAGCCACCGGGGGGTGGACAATGAGCAGTTCTTC
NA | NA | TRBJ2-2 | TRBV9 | CASSLDNTGELFF | TGTGCCAGCAGCCTCGACAACACCGGGGAGCTGTTTTTT
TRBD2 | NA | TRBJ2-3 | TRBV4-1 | CASSQLAGASTDTQYF | TGCGCCAGCAGCCAACTAGCGGGGGCTAGCACAGATACGCAGTATTTT
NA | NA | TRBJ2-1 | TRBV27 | CASSLHNEQFF | TGTGCCAGCAGTTTACACAATGAGCAGTTCTTC
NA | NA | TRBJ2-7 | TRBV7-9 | CASSLAGGYEQYF | TGTGCCAGCAGCTTAGCGGGGGGTTACGAGCAGTACTTC
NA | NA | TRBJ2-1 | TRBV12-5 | CASGFNEQFF | TGTGCTAGTGGTTTCAATGAGCAGTTCTTC
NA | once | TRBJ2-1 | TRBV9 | CASSVPSDEQFF | TGTGCCAGCAGCGTACCGTCCGATGAGCAGTTCTTC
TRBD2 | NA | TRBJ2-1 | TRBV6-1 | CASSEVPGLAGGYNEQFF | TGTGCCAGCAGCGAAGTCCCGGGACTAGCGGGGGGTTACAATGAGCAGTTCTTC
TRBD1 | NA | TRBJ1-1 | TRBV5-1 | CASTGTGGTEAFF | TGCGCCAGCACCGGGACAGGGGGCACTGAAGCTTTCTTT
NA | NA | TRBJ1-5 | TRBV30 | CAWSVGNNQPQHF | TGTGCCTGGAGTGTAGGCAACAATCAGCCCCAGCATTTT
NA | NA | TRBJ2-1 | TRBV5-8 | CAPGKRWENNEQFF | TGTGCCCCCGGTAAGCGTTGGGAGAACAATGAGCAGTTCTTC
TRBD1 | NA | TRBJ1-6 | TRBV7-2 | CASSVRDRGFYNSPLHF | TGTGCCAGCAGCGTCCGGGACAGGGGGTTTTATAATTCACCCCTCCACTTT